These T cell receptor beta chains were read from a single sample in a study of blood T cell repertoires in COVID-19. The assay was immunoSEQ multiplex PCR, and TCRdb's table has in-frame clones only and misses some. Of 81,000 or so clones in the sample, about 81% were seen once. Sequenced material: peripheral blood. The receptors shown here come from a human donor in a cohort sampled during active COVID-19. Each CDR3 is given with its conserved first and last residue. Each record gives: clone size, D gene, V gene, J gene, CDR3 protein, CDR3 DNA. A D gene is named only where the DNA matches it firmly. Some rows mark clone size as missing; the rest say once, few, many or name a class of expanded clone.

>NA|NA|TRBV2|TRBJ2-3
CASSPPFTDTQYF
TGTGCCAGCAGTCCCCCGTTCACAGATACGCAGTATTTT
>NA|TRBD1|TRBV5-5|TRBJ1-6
CASRDAGQGVSYNSPLHF
TGTGCCAGCAGGGACGCGGGACAGGGGGTATCCTATAATTCACCCCTCCACTTT
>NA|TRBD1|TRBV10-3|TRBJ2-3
CAISGLGQGITDTQYF
TGTGCCATCAGTGGCCTGGGACAGGGTATTACAGATACGCAGTATTTT
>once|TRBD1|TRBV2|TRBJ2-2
CASRRQGSNTGELFF
TGTGCCAGCAGAAGACAGGGTTCGAACACCGGGGAGCTGTTTTTT
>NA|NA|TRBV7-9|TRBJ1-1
CASRLGGGATEAFF
TGTGCCAGCAGGCTGGGAGGGGGGGCCACTGAAGCTTTCTTT
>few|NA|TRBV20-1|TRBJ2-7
CSACSSYEQYF
TGCAGTGCATGCAGCTCCTACGAGCAGTACTTC
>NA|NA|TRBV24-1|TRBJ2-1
CATSDHRTEGHEQFF
TGTGCCACCAGTGACCACCGGACCGAGGGCCATGAGCAGTTCTTC
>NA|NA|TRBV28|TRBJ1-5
CASRTGSSSNQPQHF
TGTGCCAGCAGGACAGGCTCTTCCAGCAATCAGCCCCAGCATTTT
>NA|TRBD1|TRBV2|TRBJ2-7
CASRPHGTVLEQYF
TGTGCCAGCCGACCCCACGGGACAGTATTAGAGCAGTACTTC
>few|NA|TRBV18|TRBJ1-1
CASSPPAADTEAFF
TGTGCCAGCTCACCCCCTGCGGCGGACACGGAAGCTTTCTTT
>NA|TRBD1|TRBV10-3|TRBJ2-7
CAISGPGQTTYEQYF
TGTGCCATCAGTGGACCGGGACAGACCACCTACGAGCAGTACTTC
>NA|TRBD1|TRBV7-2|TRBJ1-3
CASSLTGQGARRNGNTIYF
TGTGCCAGCAGCTTAACGGGACAGGGGGCGCGCAGAAATGGAAACACCATATATTTT
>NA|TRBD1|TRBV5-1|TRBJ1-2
CASSSGQGGWGYTF
TGCGCCAGCAGCTCGGGACAGGGGGGATGGGGCTACACCTTC
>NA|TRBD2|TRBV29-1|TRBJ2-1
CSVAGGSSYNEQFF
TGCAGCGTTGCGGGGGGGAGCTCCTACAATGAGCAGTTCTTC
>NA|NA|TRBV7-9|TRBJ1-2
CASKHGPGDATF
TGTGCCAGCAAGCATGGACCGGGGGATGCAACCTTC
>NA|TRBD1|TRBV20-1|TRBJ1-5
CSASLTGVGSNQPQHF
TGCAGTGCTAGTTTGACAGGGGTGGGTAGCAATCAGCCCCAGCATTTT
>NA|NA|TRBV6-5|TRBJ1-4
CASMDKPWDEKLFF
TGTGCCAGCATGGACAAACCCTGGGATGAAAAACTGTTTTTT
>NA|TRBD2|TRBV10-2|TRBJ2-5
CASSEPLAGGPGTQYF
TGCGCCAGCAGTGAGCCTTTAGCGGGGGGGCCGGGGACCCAGTACTTC
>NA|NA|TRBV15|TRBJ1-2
CATSRGGTTRGYTF
TGTGCCACCAGCAGGGGAGGCACTACCAGGGGCTACACCTTC
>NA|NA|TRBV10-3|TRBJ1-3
CAISGQVAGNTIYF
TGTGCCATCAGTGGACAGGTTGCTGGAAACACCATATATTTT
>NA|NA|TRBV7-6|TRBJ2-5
CASSSGTLPETQYF
TGTGCCAGCAGTTCCGGGACATTGCCAGAGACCCAGTACTTC
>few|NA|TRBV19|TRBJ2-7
CASSLGGTRGHEQYF
TGTGCCAGTAGTCTTGGGGGGACGCGGGGGCACGAGCAGTACTTC
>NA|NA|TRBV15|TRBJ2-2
CATSRQGGRGTGELFF
TGTGCCACCAGCAGACAGGGGGGTCGTGGCACCGGGGAGCTGTTTTTT
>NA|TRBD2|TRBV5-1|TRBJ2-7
CASSLTGLAATYEQYF
TGCGCCAGCAGCTTGACCGGACTAGCGGCAACCTACGAGCAGTACTTC
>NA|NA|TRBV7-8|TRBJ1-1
CASSSGVLNTEAFF
TGTGCCAGCAGCTCAGGGGTCTTGAACACTGAAGCTTTCTTT
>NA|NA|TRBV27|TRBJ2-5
CASSLSTGRQETQYF
TGTGCCAGCAGTTTATCGACAGGACGTCAAGAGACCCAGTACTTC
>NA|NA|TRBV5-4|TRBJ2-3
CASSPGSQGADTQYF
TGTGCCAGCAGCCCAGGGTCCCAAGGGGCGGATACGCAGTATTTT
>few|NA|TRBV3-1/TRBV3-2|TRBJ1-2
CASSQVPSGGNYGYTF
TGTGCCAGCAGCCAAGTCCCCTCCGGGGGAAACTATGGCTACACCTTC
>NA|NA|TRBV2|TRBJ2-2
CASRALANTGELFF
TGTGCCAGCCGAGCCCTCGCGAACACCGGGGAGCTGTTTTTT
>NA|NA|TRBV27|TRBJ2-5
CASSLIPQVAQETQYF
TGTGCCAGCAGTTTAATTCCTCAGGTGGCCCAAGAGACCCAGTACTTC
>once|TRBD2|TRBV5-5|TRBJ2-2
CASSLVAGANTGELFF
TGTGCCAGCAGCTTGGTGGCGGGAGCGAACACCGGGGAGCTGTTTTTT
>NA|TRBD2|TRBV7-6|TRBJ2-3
CASSSGTSSRKAQYF
TGTGCCAGCAGCTCCGGGACTAGCTCCAGGAAGGCGCAGTATTTT
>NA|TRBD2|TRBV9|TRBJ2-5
CASSVNGGAETQYF
TGTGCCAGCAGCGTAAACGGGGGGGCTGAGACCCAGTACTTC
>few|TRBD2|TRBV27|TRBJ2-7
CASRVRTSRHEQYF
TGTGCCAGCAGAGTCCGGACTAGCCGCCACGAGCAGTACTTC
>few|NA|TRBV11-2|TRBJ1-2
CASSTVGTLPDYTF
TGTGCCAGCAGTACAGTGGGGACACTCCCAGACTACACCTTC
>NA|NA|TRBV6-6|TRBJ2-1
CASSPSYNEQFF
TGTGCCAGCAGTCCCTCGTACAATGAGCAGTTCTTC
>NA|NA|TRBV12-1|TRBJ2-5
CANLQIIGETQYF
TGTGCCAACCTGCAAATAATCGGGGAGACCCAGTACTTC
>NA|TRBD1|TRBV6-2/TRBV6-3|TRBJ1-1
CASSTQTGARTEAFF
TGTGCCAGCAGTACCCAGACAGGGGCTAGGACTGAAGCTTTCTTT
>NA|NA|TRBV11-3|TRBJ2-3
CASSPRDTGTDTQYF
TGTGCCAGCAGCCCACGGGACACAGGCACAGATACGCAGTATTTT
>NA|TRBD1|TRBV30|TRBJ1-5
CAGSGQGSRQPQHF
TGTGCCGGTTCGGGACAGGGATCTCGGCAGCCCCAGCATTTT
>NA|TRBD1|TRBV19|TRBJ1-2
CASSTQGFSGYTF
TGTGCCAGTAGTACACAGGGGTTTTCTGGCTACACCTTC
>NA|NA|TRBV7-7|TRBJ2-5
CASSLASDGGTQYF
TGTGCTAGCAGCTTAGCGTCGGACGGGGGGACCCAGTACTTC
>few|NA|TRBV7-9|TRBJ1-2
CASSSSGKNSYGYTF
TGTGCCAGCAGCAGTTCGGGGAAGAATAGCTATGGCTACACCTTC
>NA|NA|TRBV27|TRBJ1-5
CASSFLGGNQPQHF
TGTGCCAGCAGTTTTCTTGGGGGGAATCAGCCCCAGCATTTT
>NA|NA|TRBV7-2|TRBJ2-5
CASSLMGGVDTQYF
TGTGCCAGCAGCTTAATGGGGGGTGTCGATACCCAGTACTTC
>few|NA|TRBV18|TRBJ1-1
CASRRPGHPRGLEVTEAFF
TGTGCCAGCCGGCGGCCGGGACACCCAAGGGGCCTGGAGGTCACTGAAGCTTTCTTT
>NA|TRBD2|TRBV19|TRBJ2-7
CASSPPGLAGWEQYF
TGTGCCAGTAGTCCCCCCGGACTAGCGGGGTGGGAGCAGTACTTC
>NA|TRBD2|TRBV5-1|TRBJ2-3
CASSDSSGGSTDTQYF
TGCGCCAGCAGCGACTCTAGCGGGGGATCCACAGATACGCAGTATTTT
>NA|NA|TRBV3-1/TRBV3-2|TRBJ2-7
CASSPALAYEQYF
TGTGCCAGCAGCCCGGCCCTAGCCTACGAGCAGTACTTC
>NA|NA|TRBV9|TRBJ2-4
CASSAQLENIQYF
TGTGCCAGCAGCGCCCAACTAGAAAACATTCAGTACTTC
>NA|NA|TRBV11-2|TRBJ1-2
CASSSDRWGRNGYTF
TGTGCCAGCAGCTCCGACAGGTGGGGTAGGAATGGCTACACCTTC
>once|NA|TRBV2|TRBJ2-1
CASSRDLTYNEQFF
TGTGCCAGCAGTAGGGACTTGACTTACAATGAGCAGTTCTTC
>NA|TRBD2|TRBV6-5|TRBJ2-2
CASSRGGGELFF
TGTGCCAGCAGCCGGGGGGGCGGGGAGCTGTTTTTT
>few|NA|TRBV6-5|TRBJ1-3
CASSYSRDNPRNTIYF
TGTGCCAGCAGTTACTCGCGAGATAACCCTCGAAACACCATATATTTT
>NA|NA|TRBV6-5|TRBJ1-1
CASSYQRGATEAFF
TGTGCCAGCAGTTACCAGCGCGGGGCAACTGAAGCTTTCTTT